Below, 28 T cell receptor beta chains from the same sample are listed, as sequenced in a study of regulatory T cells in long-lasting Graves disease. Time point here: persistent/refractory GD, antithyroid drugs over 5 years with positive TRAb. Extracted RNA from PBMCs served as the source of the TCR library. Researchers made TCR beta libraries by using iRepertoire HTBI primers and running Arm-PCR on CDR3 regions. TCRdb reprocessed the multiplex PCR reads via MiXCR and lists one record per CDR3 protein. Of around 450,000 distinct CDR3 sequences listed, roughly 21% are singletons. This specimen was peripheral blood mononuclear cells (PBMCs), taken when the disease was refractory, from a patient treated with antithyroid drugs. Receptors were obtained from a female donor with Graves disease.

This clonotype has ten or more counts. CDR3: CASHEKALEGEQYF. DNA of the CDR3: TGCGCCAGCCACGAAAAGGCCCTTGAGGGCGAGCAGTACTTC. This chain uses TRBV5-1 with TRBJ2-7, with D tentatively TRBD2 (5 bases). In germline, CDR1 is SGHRS, CDR2 YFSETQ. With 7 bases removed from V and 6 bases from J, the gap between germline ends came to 20 bases. CDR3 length equals 14 residues.

In this sample, this clonotype turned up a few times. The chain links TRBV5-1 to TRBJ2-7; possibly TRBD1 for D (6 bases). V gave up 4 bases and J gave up 9 bases, with 17 bases separating them. The CDR3 consists of 13 residues. Germline V lookup: CDR1 SGHRS, CDR2 YFSETQ. The CDR3 sequence is CASSPDSYAGQYF. Written as DNA, the CDR3 is TGCGCCAGCAGCCCGGACAGCTACGCAGGGCAGTACTTC.

This clonotype occurred a few times. The chain recombines TRBV2 with TRBJ1-1; D is ambiguous. The germline V gene has CDR1 SNHLY and CDR2 FYNNEI. The CDR3 extends over 15 amino acids. Trimming stripped 4 bases from V and 1 base from J, with 13 bases between. The CDR3 spells CASSGAATQNTEAFF. Here the CDR3 DNA reads TGTGCCAGCAGTGGGGCAGCGACCCAGAACACTGAAGCTTTCTTT.

The V and J genes are TRBV5-6 and TRBJ2-2; D is possibly TRBD2 (9 bases). This CDR3 region has 20 residues. Germline CDR1 SGHDT, CDR2 YYEEEE. The V and J ends lost 1 base and 4 bases respectively, with 26 bases between them. Here the CDR3 DNA reads TGTGCCAGCAGCTTGTTTTCTGGACAGGGTGGCGGGAGGGCCACCGGGGAGCTGTTTTTT. As protein: CASSLFSGQGGGRATGELFF.

The chain couples TRBV7-9 to TRBJ1-4; weak D call: TRBD1 (5 bases). The CDR3 covers 15 residues. Trimming removed 0 bases at V and 7 bases at J, with 12 bases between. Germline V gene lookup returns CDR1 SEHNR and CDR2 FQNEAQ (reference sequence). CDR3 protein: CASSLAQGGIEKLFF. DNA for the CDR3: TGTGCCAGCAGCTTAGCCCAGGGAGGGATTGAAAAACTGTTTTTT.

This chain uses TRBV7-3 with TRBJ2-1; D possibly corresponds to TRBD1 (5 bases). Germline CDR1 reads SGHTA; CDR2 reads FQGTGA. Trimming shortened V by 0 bases and J by 10 bases, and 16 bases separated the two germline ends. The CDR3 consists of 15 residues. CDR3 coding DNA: TGTGCCAGCAGCTTAACGGAGACAGCCTCAATGGAGCAGTTCTTC. It translates to CASSLTETASMEQFF.

This clonotype showed up just a few times. This chain joins TRBV3-1 and TRBJ2-5; D tentatively reads TRBD1 or TRBD2 (5 bases each). Trimming left V 1 base short and J 2 bases short, with 17 bases between. Germline-derived CDR1 and CDR2 are LGHDT and YNNKEL (reference sequence). The CDR3 has 17 amino acids. CDR3: CASSQGGSSPVQETQYF. The CDR3 DNA follows: TGTGCCAGCAGCCAAGGGGGGTCTAGCCCTGTTCAAGAGACCCAGTACTTC.

The sample holds a few counts of this clonotype. This chain uses TRBV7-8 with TRBJ2-7, with D perhaps assigned TRBD1 or TRBD2 (6 bases each). The V end was cut by 3 bases, the J end by 4 bases, with 19 bases between. The CDR3 consists of 16 residues. Germline values: CDR1 SGHVS, CDR2 FQNEAQ. The CDR3 sequence: CASSFPGAAALYEQYF. DNA of the CDR3: TGTGCCAGCAGCTTTCCGGGGGCCGCAGCTCTATACGAGCAGTACTTC.

In this sample, this clonotype turned up a few times. This rearrangement joins TRBV30 to TRBJ1-2, with D uncertain. The CDR3 totals 14 residues. Trimming took off 1 base at V and 5 bases at J, with 14 bases between the two ends. CDR1 is GTSNPN and CDR2 is SVGIG in the germline V gene (reference sequence). CDR3 DNA sequence: TGTGCCTGGAGTGCCCTGGCGTCCCTGTATGGCTACACCTTC. Translated: CAWSALASLYGYTF.

This clonotype was seen a single time. The J gene is TRBJ1-2, the V gene TRBV4-1; D is unresolved. V was pared by 8 bases and J by 1 base, with 11 bases between. The germline V gene encodes CDR1 MGHRA and CDR2 YSYEKL. The CDR3 consists of 13 residues. The CDR3 DNA is TGCGCCAGCGGTCGGACGCTTAACTATGGCTACACCTTC. Protein product: CASGRTLNYGYTF.

This clonotype was seen more than once but under ten times. The chain is built from TRBV25-1 and TRBJ2-2; D is possibly TRBD1 (5 bases). V shed 3 bases and J shed 2 bases, with 10 bases lying between them. The CDR3 is 15 residues long. Germline V CDR1 and CDR2: MGHDK, SYGVNS. The CDR3 bases are TGTGCCAGCAGTGATGGGGCAGACAACACCGGGGAGCTGTTTTTT. Its translation is CASSDGADNTGELFF.

The sample holds a few counts of this clonotype. The V call is TRBV2, the J call TRBJ2-3, with D maybe TRBD1 (5 bases). Germline V gene lookup returns CDR1 SNHLY and CDR2 FYNNEI. The CDR3 is 14 residues long. The ends were cut back, 1 base at V and 2 bases at J, with 7 bases in the middle. CDR3 in amino acids: CASSEEGYTDTQYF. CDR3 in DNA: TGTGCCAGCAGTGAAGAGGGGTACACAGATACGCAGTATTTT.

This clonotype was recorded many times. V is TRBV7-2 and J is TRBJ2-7; 7 nucleotides match TRBD1. CDR1 SGHTA and CDR2 FQGNSA come from the germline V gene. V trimming: 1 base; J trimming: 2 bases; junction bases outside the gene matches: 5. The CDR3 runs to 15 residues. The CDR3 region is CASSLEAQGPYEQYF. The CDR3 region has the DNA TGTGCCAGCAGCTTAGAGGCACAGGGGCCCTACGAGCAGTACTTC.

CDR3 sequence (DNA): TGCGCCAGCAGCCAAGAGGTCCGGGCCGGGGAGCTGTTTTTT. Translating gives CASSQEVRAGELFF. The chain has TRBV4-1 and TRBJ2-2; D is undetermined. From germline, CDR1 is MGHRA and CDR2 YSYEKL. CDR3 length: 14 residues. With 0 bases removed from V and 6 bases from J, the gap between germline ends came to 8 bases.

Notes on this clonotype: A read error may explain this, as a much larger clone is one base away. The gene calls are TRBV28 and TRBJ2-7; D unclear. CDR3 length equals 13 residues. Germline lookup yields CDR1 MDHEN and CDR2 SYDVKM. Trimming removed 5 bases from V and 3 bases from J, with 11 bases in between. The CDR3: CASSPTLHYEQYF. The CDR3, as DNA: TGTGCCAGCAGTCCGACCCTTCACTACGAGCAGTACTTC.

The chain combines TRBV28 with TRBJ2-7; maybe TRBD1 (5 bases). This CDR3 spans 16 amino acids. The germline gives CDR1 MDHEN, CDR2 SYDVKM. Trimming removed 2 bases from V and 2 bases from J, with 16 bases in between. The CDR3 spells CASSLSAATATYEQYF. Here the CDR3 DNA reads TGTGCCAGCAGTTTAAGCGCGGCGACAGCCACCTACGAGCAGTACTTC.

This clonotype was recorded only once. The chain links TRBV7-9 to TRBJ2-7; D gene uncertain. CDR3 length: 14 residues. The V end was cut by 2 bases, the J end by 1 base, with 9 bases between. The germline V gene has CDR1 SEHNR and CDR2 FQNEAQ (reference sequence). Here the CDR3 reads CASSLFEASYEQYF. CDR3 sequence (DNA): TGTGCCAGCAGCTTATTTGAAGCATCCTACGAGCAGTACTTC.

This clonotype has at least ten counts. The rearrangement joins TRBV7-9 to TRBJ1-1, with unresolved D. The germline V gene encodes CDR1 SEHNR and CDR2 FQNEAQ (reference sequence). The germline V and J ends were trimmed by 5 bases and 10 bases, with 8 bases remaining between them. The CDR3 sequence is 10 residues long. CDR3 sequence: CASSGGPAFF. CDR3 nucleotide sequence: TGTGCCAGCAGCGGAGGACCAGCTTTCTTT.

This clonotype was seen a handful of times. The chain has TRBV12-3 or TRBV12-4 and TRBJ2-2, with a weak D call TRBD2 (5 bases). Trimming cost V 6 bases and J 4 bases, with 6 bases left between them. The length of the CDR3 is 12 residues. As DNA, the CDR3 is TGTGCCAGCAGACTAGGCACCGGGGAGCTGTTTTTT. It specifies CASRLGTGELFF.

The genes are TRBV14 and TRBJ2-7, with D uncertain. V was clipped by 2 bases and J by 1 base, with 6 bases between them. CDR1 and CDR2 (germline): SGHDN, FVKESK. The CDR3 spans 13 residues. CDR3 amino acids: CASSQLGSYEQYF. CDR3 coding DNA: TGTGCCAGCAGCCAATTAGGGTCCTACGAGCAGTACTTC.

This clonotype has just a few counts. This sequence joins TRBV20-1 and TRBJ2-7; TRBD2 aligns across 9 bases. J was trimmed by 1 base and V by 5 bases; bases with no gene match: 6. The CDR3 spans 14 residues. In germline, CDR1 is DFQATT, CDR2 SNEGSKA (reference sequence). The CDR3, as DNA: TGCAGTGCTCATAGCGGGAGCCCTTCCTACGAGCAGTACTTC. Its translation: CSAHSGSPSYEQYF.

The chain has TRBV9 and TRBJ2-7; perhaps TRBD2 as D (6 bases). The CDR3 has 14 amino acids. The germline CDR1 and CDR2 sequences are SGDLS and YYNGEE. Trimming removed 0 bases from V and 6 bases from J, with 13 bases in between. This chain's CDR3 is CASSVVRMGGEQYF. In DNA form, the CDR3 reads TGTGCCAGCAGCGTAGTCAGGATGGGGGGCGAGCAGTACTTC.

This clonotype was counted at least ten times. The chain links TRBV30 to TRBJ1-1, with a possible D match to TRBD1 (5 bases). Trimming stripped 3 bases from V and 1 base from J, with 6 bases between. Germline V gives CDR1 GTSNPN, CDR2 SVGIG (reference sequence). The CDR3 length is 12 residues. The CDR3 DNA reads TGTGCCTGGAGGGGGGGGAACACTGAAGCTTTCTTT. Its protein product is CAWRGGNTEAFF.

The sample holds one count of this clonotype. A clone one base away is much larger, so this may be a read error. V gene TRBV6-5 combines with J gene TRBJ1-2, with D tentatively TRBD1 (6 bases). The CDR3 has 13 residues. V lost 2 bases and J 6 bases, leaving 10 bases between the germline ends. From germline, CDR1 is MNHEY and CDR2 SVGAGI. The CDR3, as DNA: TGTGCCAGCAGTTACCAACAGGGAGATGGCTACACCTTC. Its protein product is CASSYQQGDGYTF.

The chain employs TRBV15 and TRBJ2-7; 11 bases are shared with TRBD2. This CDR3 is 15 amino acids long. J lost 5 bases, V lost 5 bases, and 8 bases had no gene match. In germline, CDR1 is LNHNV, CDR2 YYDKDF (reference sequence). Here the CDR3 DNA reads TGTGCCACCAGCGATACTAGCGGGAGAAACCACGAGCAGTACTTC. This sequence encodes CATSDTSGRNHEQYF.

This clonotype showed up just a few times. The rearrangement links TRBV7-9 to TRBJ1-2, with 12 bases aligning to TRBD1. The germline CDR1 and CDR2 sequences are SEHNR and FQNEAQ (reference sequence). The CDR3 has 19 residues. Trimming removed 10 bases from V and 2 bases from J; junction bases left unmatched: 20. CDR3 nucleotides: TGTGCCACCAAACCCCCCCGGGACAGGGGGCCTGAACTCAACTATGGCTACACCTTC. It yields the protein CATKPPRDRGPELNYGYTF. The whole variable domain, filled in from reference TRBV7-9 and TRBJ1-2, reads DTGVSQNPRHKITKRGQNVTFRCDPISEHNRLYWYRQTLGQGPEFLTYFQNEAQLEKSRLLSDRFSAERPKGSFSTLEIQRTEQGDSAMYLCATKPPRDRGPELNYGYTFGSGTRLTVV.

This clonotype was detected ten times or more. V and J are TRBV12-3 or TRBV12-4 and TRBJ2-2; TRBD2 might be the D (6 bases). V lost 4 bases and J 6 bases, leaving 18 bases between the germline ends. The CDR3 has 16 residues. The CDR3 spells CASSSLAVLSSGELFF. The CDR3 DNA follows: TGTGCCAGCAGTTCTTTAGCGGTACTATCATCCGGGGAGCTGTTTTTT.

This clonotype was recorded at least ten times. The chain uses TRBV13 and TRBJ2-7; a possible D gene is TRBD2 (6 bases). The ends were cut back, 5 bases at V and 0 bases at J, with 17 bases in the middle. This CDR3 spans 16 amino acids. Germline loops: CDR1 PRHDT, CDR2 FYEKMQ (reference sequence). The CDR3 is CASSQDSSASSYEQYF. CDR3 DNA: TGTGCCAGCAGCCAAGATTCTAGCGCTAGCTCCTACGAGCAGTACTTC.